These 31 T cell receptor beta chains share one sample of origin, sequenced in a study of OX40 agonist ivuxolimab in advanced cancers. Profiling relied on immunoSEQ multiplex PCR, and the TCRdb table lists in-frame clones only, not all of them. The sample has about 80,000 clones; around 86% are singletons. Material: CD4+ or CD8+ T cells sorted from blood, obtained in a trial of the OX40 agonist ivuxolimab. These TCRs come from an adult with an advanced solid tumor such as melanoma, head and neck, liver or kidney cancer.

The rearrangement links TRBV6-6 to TRBJ2-3; TRBD1 aligns across 12 bases. Germline V gene sequence: CDR1 MNHNY, CDR2 SVGAGI (reference sequence). The CDR3 sequence is 15 residues long. Trimming cost V 8 bases and J 7 bases; bases outside gene matches: 10. CDR3 nucleotides: TGTGCCAGCGGGTCCCGGGACAGGGGGCTAAATACGCAGTATTTT. Its protein is CASGSRDRGLNTQYF.

Here the CDR3 reads CASRYQGTGELFF. The CDR3 DNA is TGTGCCAGCAGATACCAGGGAACCGGGGAGCTGTTTTTT. The gene calls are TRBV7-2 and TRBJ2-2; possibly TRBD1 for D (5 bases). The V end lost 6 bases, the J end lost 5 bases, and 10 bases lay between the germline ends. The germline V gene encodes CDR1 SGHTA and CDR2 FQGNSA. The CDR3 sequence is 13 residues long.

The V and J genes are TRBV6-1 and TRBJ2-3; D call uncertain. The CDR3 totals 15 residues. V lost 3 bases and J lost 7, with 17 bases in between. Per the germline V gene, CDR1 is MNHNS and CDR2 is SASEGT. CDR3 protein: CASSDRALQSHTQYF. As DNA, the CDR3 is TGTGCCAGCAGTGACCGGGCCCTCCAATCCCATACGCAGTATTTT.

The chain joins TRBV5-4 to TRBJ2-6; TRBD2 matches at 7 bases. The V segment lost 4 bases and the J segment 0 bases; nucleotides outside the gene matches: 4. The germline V gene encodes CDR1 SGHNT and CDR2 YYREEE (reference sequence). CDR3 length: 16 residues. The CDR3 here is CASSPGGPSGANVLTF. CDR3 bases: TGTGCCAGCAGCCCGGGGGGACCCTCTGGGGCCAACGTCCTGACTTTC.

V gene TRBV18 combines with J gene TRBJ2-7, with D perhaps TRBD2 (6 bases). Trimming cost V 6 bases and J 0 bases, with 12 bases left between them. This CDR3 comprises 14 residues. Germline V gene data show CDR1 as KGHSH and CDR2 as LQKENI. The CDR3 region has the DNA TGTGCCAGCTCCGGGGACGGGAGCTCCTACGAGCAGTACTTC. Its protein product is CASSGDGSSYEQYF.

The rearrangement links TRBV10-3 to TRBJ1-1; 7 bases align to TRBD1. CDR3 length: 17 residues. J lost 5 bases, V lost 0 bases, and 12 bases had no gene match. The germline gives CDR1 ENHRY, CDR2 SYGVKD. The CDR3 DNA follows: TGTGCCATCAGTGAGTCGGCAGGGGGAATTCTGGGTACTGAAGCTTTCTTT. This translates into CAISESAGGILGTEAFF.

This rearrangement joins TRBV5-6 to TRBJ2-6; D is ambiguous. The CDR3 totals 14 residues. V was clipped by 0 bases and J by 11 bases, with 12 bases between them. Germline V gives CDR1 SGHDT, CDR2 YYEEEE. Here the CDR3 reads CASSLDPGRDVLTF. CDR3 nucleotides: TGTGCCAGCAGCTTGGATCCAGGCCGGGACGTCCTGACTTTC.

CDR3 in amino acids: CASIAGATNEKLFF. DNA of the CDR3: TGTGCCAGCATAGCAGGAGCAACTAATGAAAAACTGTTTTTT. This sequence joins TRBV28 and TRBJ1-4; D uncertain. V lost 7 bases and J lost 0, with 9 bases in between. The CDR3 runs 14 residues. Germline loops: CDR1 MDHEN, CDR2 SYDVKM.

The chain is built from TRBV5-1 and TRBJ2-3; tentative D call: TRBD1 (7 bases). V shed 0 bases and J shed 4 bases, with 12 bases lying between them. This CDR3 contains 15 residues. Germline assignment: CDR1 SGHRS and CDR2 YFSETQ. The CDR3 spells CASSLGQGGPDTQYF. The DNA of the CDR3 is TGCGCCAGCAGCTTGGGGCAGGGGGGTCCAGATACGCAGTATTTT. Based on the CDR3 plus reference TRBV5-1 and TRBJ2-3, the full variable domain is KAGVTQTPRYLIKTRGQQVTLSCSPISGHRSVSWYQQTPGQGLQFLFEYFSETQRNKGNFPGRFSGRQFSNSRSEMNVSTLELGDSALYLCASSLGQGGPDTQYFGPGTRLTVL.

V gene TRBV6-4 combines with J gene TRBJ1-2, with 9 nucleotides matching TRBD1. The trim removed 2 bases at V and 7 bases at J, leaving 5 bases unmatched. This CDR3 is 14 amino acids long. Per the germline V gene, CDR1 is MRHNA and CDR2 is SNTAGT. The CDR3 coding sequence is TGTGCCAGCAGTGACACGGACAGGGGTGGTGGCTACACCTTC. Translated: CASSDTDRGGGYTF.

The CDR3 nucleotides read TGTGCCAGCTCACCAATGCCGAGTGGAGCCGACGAAATAAAAGGCTATGGCTACACCTTC. It translates to CASSPMPSGADEIKGYGYTF. The rearrangement links TRBV18 to TRBJ1-2; D not resolved. V was cut by 2 bases and J by 4 bases, with 29 bases left in between. Germline CDR1 and CDR2: KGHSH and LQKENI. The CDR3 extends over 20 amino acids. Together with reference TRBV18 and TRBJ1-2, the CDR3 gives the full variable domain: NAGVMQNPRHLVRRRGQEARLRCSPMKGHSHVYWYRQLPEEGLKFMVYLQKENIIDESGMPKERFSAEFPKEGPSILRIQQVVRGDSAAYFCASSPMPSGADEIKGYGYTFGSGTRLTVV.

This chain links TRBV28 with TRBJ1-1; no clear D gene. V shed 5 bases and J shed 3 bases, with 16 bases lying between them. This CDR3 is built from 15 residues. Germline V gives CDR1 MDHEN, CDR2 SYDVKM. The CDR3, as DNA: TGTGCCAGCAGTCGAACCTCAAACGTGGACACTGAAGCTTTCTTT. Amino acids: CASSRTSNVDTEAFF.

This clone showed up just once. The chain links TRBV5-1 to TRBJ2-5, with D perhaps matching TRBD2 (5 bases). Trimming stripped 5 bases from V and 5 bases from J, with 16 bases between. The CDR3 has 14 amino acids. Per the germline V gene, CDR1 is SGHRS and CDR2 is YFSETQ. Here the CDR3 DNA reads TGCGCCAGCAGGGACCCCCGGGGTCTCGAGACCCAGTACTTC. Protein: CASRDPRGLETQYF.

The chain is built from TRBV7-8 and TRBJ1-5, with D perhaps TRBD1 (5 bases). V was clipped by 5 bases and J by 2 bases, with 13 bases between them. The CDR3 runs to 15 residues. Germline CDR1 reads SGHVS; CDR2 reads FQNEAQ. The CDR3 loop reads CASSTRGGRNQPQHF. CDR3 sequence (DNA): TGTGCCAGCAGCACCCGGGGCGGTCGCAATCAGCCCCAGCATTTT.

This chain connects TRBV2 to TRBJ1-5, with a weak D call TRBD1 (5 bases). V lost 8 bases to trimming and J lost 7 bases, with 15 bases between them. The CDR3 sequence is 13 residues long. From germline, CDR1 is SNHLY and CDR2 FYNNEI. The CDR3 nucleotides read TGTGCCAGCGAGCACAGGAGATCCCAGCCCCAGCATTTT. Its protein product is CASEHRRSQPQHF.

The chain recombines TRBV5-1 with TRBJ1-1; D is unresolved. Germline values: CDR1 SGHRS, CDR2 YFSETQ. There are 13 residues in the CDR3. V shed 7 bases and J shed 1 base, with 11 bases lying between them. The CDR3 sequence: CASQNQENTEAFF. The CDR3 nucleotides are TGCGCCAGCCAAAACCAGGAGAACACTGAAGCTTTCTTT.

The chain links TRBV14 to TRBJ2-4; D gene unclear. CDR1 is SGHDN, CDR2 FVKESK, per germline. The CDR3 is 13 residues long. V dropped 1 base and J dropped 9 bases, with 10 bases sitting between them. The CDR3 sequence is CASSQGRLGIQYF. In DNA form, the CDR3 reads TGTGCCAGCAGCCAAGGACGTCTGGGCATTCAGTACTTC.

The chain links TRBV2 to TRBJ1-2; D call uncertain. Trimming left V 9 bases short and J 7 bases short, with 15 bases between. Germline CDR1 is SNHLY and CDR2 is FYNNEI. The CDR3 sequence is 12 residues long. CDR3: CASQMGSVGYTF. The CDR3, as DNA: TGTGCCAGTCAGATGGGGAGTGTTGGCTACACCTTC.

This chain joins TRBV19 and TRBJ2-3; 7 nucleotides align to TRBD2. The CDR3 totals 14 residues. The V gene's germline CDR1 is LNHDA and CDR2 SQIVND (reference sequence). Trimming at V came to 5 bases and at J to 1 base, leaving 3 bases not matched to a gene. The CDR3: CASSGRGGTDTQYF. CDR3 bases: TGTGCCAGTAGTGGCCGGGGGGGCACAGATACGCAGTATTTT.

The chain is built from TRBV6-5 and TRBJ1-1; D unresolved. The CDR3 runs 14 residues. Trimming removed 4 bases from V and 5 bases from J, with 14 bases in between. Per the germline V gene, CDR1 is MNHEY and CDR2 is SVGAGI. The CDR3 DNA reads TGTGCCAGCAGTTTAAGACGGGAGGGAACTGAAGCTTTCTTT. Its protein product is CASSLRREGTEAFF.

This chain joins TRBV11-2 and TRBJ2-1; D possibly corresponds to TRBD2 (6 bases). Germline V lookup: CDR1 SGHAT, CDR2 FQNNGV. This CDR3 contains 14 residues. Trimming took 1 base from V and 4 from J, leaving 8 bases between them. For the CDR3, the DNA is TGTGCCAGCAGCTTAGCGGGGGTGTACAATGAGCAGTTCTTC. Translating gives CASSLAGVYNEQFF.

This rearrangement joins TRBV5-1 to TRBJ1-1; D call uncertain. Germline loops: CDR1 SGHRS, CDR2 YFSETQ. CDR3 length: 14 amino acids. V was clipped by 0 bases and J by 8 bases, with 14 bases between them. CDR3 DNA sequence: TGCGCCAGCAGCTTGGTGCAACTAAGCAGCGAAGCTTTCTTT. Protein: CASSLVQLSSEAFF.

This clone was counted a single time. The chain combines TRBV11-2 with TRBJ1-1; D uncertain. Deletions cut 2 bases from V and 7 bases from J, with 11 bases between. CDR3 length: 13 residues. Germline CDR1 reads SGHAT; CDR2 reads FQNNGV. This chain's CDR3 is CASSLSSPSEAFF. Here the CDR3 DNA reads TGTGCCAGCAGCTTAAGCTCGCCTAGTGAAGCTTTCTTT. The full variable domain, in which reference TRBV11-2 and TRBJ1-1 provide the parts outside the CDR3, is EAGVAQSPRYKIIEKRQSVAFWCNPISGHATLYWYQQILGQGPKLLIQFQNNGVVDDSQLPKDRFSAERLKGVDSTLKIQPAKLEDSAVYLCASSLSSPSEAFFGQGTRLTVV.

The chain couples TRBV6-6 to TRBJ1-1; no clear D. V gave up 8 bases and J gave up 10 bases, with 14 bases separating them. Germline-derived CDR1 and CDR2 are MNHNY and SVGAGI (reference sequence). The CDR3 consists of 11 residues. The DNA of the CDR3 is TGTGCCAGCGGTGGATTGCTCGGAGCTTTCTTT. Amino acids: CASGGLLGAFF.

This chain links TRBV30 with TRBJ2-2, with D possibly called TRBD1 or TRBD2 (5 bases each). The V gene's germline CDR1 is GTSNPN and CDR2 SVGIG (reference sequence). Trimming removed 5 bases from V and 0 bases from J, with 10 bases in between. This CDR3 comprises 14 residues. The CDR3 region is CAWGGRTNTGELFF. CDR3 coding DNA: TGTGCCTGGGGGGGACGGACGAACACCGGGGAGCTGTTTTTT.

The genes are TRBV15 and TRBJ2-5, with 10 bases matching TRBD2. Germline V lookup: CDR1 LNHNV, CDR2 YYDKDF (reference sequence). CDR3 length: 15 residues. The J segment lost 2 bases and the V segment lost 3 bases, leaving 3 bases of the junction unmatched. The CDR3 here is CATSRLAGVQETQYF. The DNA of the CDR3 is TGTGCCACCAGCAGGCTAGCGGGGGTTCAAGAGACCCAGTACTTC.

V and J are TRBV6-5 and TRBJ2-7; weak D call: TRBD1 (6 bases). Trimming stripped 6 bases from V and 1 base from J, with 13 bases between. The CDR3 extends over 14 amino acids. CDR1 and CDR2 from the germline V gene are MNHEY and SVGAGI. CDR3 DNA: TGTGCCAGCAGCTCCGGACAGAAATCCTACGAGCAGTACTTC. It specifies CASSSGQKSYEQYF.

The genes are TRBV30 and TRBJ2-3, with D possibly being TRBD1 or TRBD2 (5 bases each). With 1 base removed from V and 9 bases from J, the gap between germline ends came to 11 bases. Germline CDR1 reads GTSNPN; CDR2 reads SVGIG (reference sequence). The CDR3 is 12 residues long. CDR3: CAWSGGRRTQYF. The CDR3 bases are TGTGCCTGGAGTGGGGGACGGAGAACGCAGTATTTT.

The V and J genes are TRBV10-1 and TRBJ1-1, with D unclear. CDR1 and CDR2 from the germline V gene are WNHNN and SYGVQD (reference sequence). V lost 4 bases, J lost 7 bases, and 13 bases lay in between. This CDR3 is 13 amino acids long. The CDR3 spells CASSAGRFGEAFF. The CDR3 coding sequence is TGCGCCAGCAGTGCTGGGCGGTTTGGTGAAGCTTTCTTT.

This chain links TRBV6-1 with TRBJ2-7; a weak D match, TRBD2 (7 bases). Trimming removed 2 bases from V and 3 bases from J, with 14 bases in between. CDR1 and CDR2 (germline): MNHNS, SASEGT. CDR3 length: 15 amino acids. The CDR3 region is CASSEREGGLYEQYF. In DNA form, the CDR3 reads TGTGCCAGCAGTGAAAGGGAGGGGGGCCTCTACGAGCAGTACTTC.

This clone has only a few counts. This sequence joins TRBV18 and TRBJ1-5, with 7 bases identical to TRBD1. This CDR3 spans 17 amino acids. Germline CDR1 reads KGHSH; CDR2 reads LQKENI. The junction had 12 bases not matched to a gene; V was cut back by 6 bases and J by 1 base. DNA of the CDR3: TGTGCCAGCTCCGACTTCAAACAGGGGACCAGCAATCAGCCCCAGCATTTT. This sequence encodes CASSDFKQGTSNQPQHF.